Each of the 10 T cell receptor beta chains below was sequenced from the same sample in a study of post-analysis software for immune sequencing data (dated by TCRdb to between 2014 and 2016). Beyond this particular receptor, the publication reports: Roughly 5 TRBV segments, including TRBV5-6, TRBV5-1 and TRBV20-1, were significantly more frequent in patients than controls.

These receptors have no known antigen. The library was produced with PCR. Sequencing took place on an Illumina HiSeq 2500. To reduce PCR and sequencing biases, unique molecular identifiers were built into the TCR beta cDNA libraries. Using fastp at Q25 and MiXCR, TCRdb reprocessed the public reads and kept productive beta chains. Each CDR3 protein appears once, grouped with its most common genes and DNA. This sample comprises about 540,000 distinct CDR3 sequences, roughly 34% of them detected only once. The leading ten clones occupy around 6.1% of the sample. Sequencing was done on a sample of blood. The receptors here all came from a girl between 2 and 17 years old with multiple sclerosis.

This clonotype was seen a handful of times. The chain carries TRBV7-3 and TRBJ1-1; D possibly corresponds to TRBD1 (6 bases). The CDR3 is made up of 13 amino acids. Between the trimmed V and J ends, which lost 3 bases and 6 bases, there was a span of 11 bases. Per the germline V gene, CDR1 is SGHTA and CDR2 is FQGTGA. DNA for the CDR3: TGTGCCAGCAGCTTCAAAGCAGGGGCTGAAGCTTTCTTT. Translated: CASSFKAGAEAFF.

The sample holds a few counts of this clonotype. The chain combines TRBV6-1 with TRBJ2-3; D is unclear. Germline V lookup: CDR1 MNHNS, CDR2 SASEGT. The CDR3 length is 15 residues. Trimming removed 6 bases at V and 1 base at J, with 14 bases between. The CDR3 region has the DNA TGTGCCAGCAGCGACAATGGTGACGGCACAGATACGCAGTATTTT. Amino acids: CASSDNGDGTDTQYF.

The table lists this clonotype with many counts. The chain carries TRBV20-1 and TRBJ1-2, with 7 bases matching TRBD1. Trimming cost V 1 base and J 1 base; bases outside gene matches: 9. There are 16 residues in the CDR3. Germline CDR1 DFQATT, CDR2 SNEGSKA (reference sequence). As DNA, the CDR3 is TGCAGTGCTAGAGGGAGGGGGCTGGGTATTAACTATGGCTACACCTTC. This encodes CSARGRGLGINYGYTF.

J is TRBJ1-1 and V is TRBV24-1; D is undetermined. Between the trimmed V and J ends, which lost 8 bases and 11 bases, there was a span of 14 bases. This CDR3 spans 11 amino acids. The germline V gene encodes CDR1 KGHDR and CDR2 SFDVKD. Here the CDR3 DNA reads TGTGCCACCAAGGACCTTGGAGTGGCTTTCTTT. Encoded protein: CATKDLGVAFF.

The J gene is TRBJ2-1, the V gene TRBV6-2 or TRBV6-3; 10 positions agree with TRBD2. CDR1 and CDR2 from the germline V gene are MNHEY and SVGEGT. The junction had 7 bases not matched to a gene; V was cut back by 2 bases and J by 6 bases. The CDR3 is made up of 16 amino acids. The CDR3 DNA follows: TGTGCCAGCAGTTACACCCAGCGGGGGGGCCCCAATGAGCAGTTCTTC. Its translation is CASSYTQRGGPNEQFF.

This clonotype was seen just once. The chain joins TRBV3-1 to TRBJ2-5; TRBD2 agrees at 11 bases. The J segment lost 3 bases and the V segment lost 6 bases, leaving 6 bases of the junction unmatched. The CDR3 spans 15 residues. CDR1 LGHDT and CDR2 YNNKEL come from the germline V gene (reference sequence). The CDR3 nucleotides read TGTGCCAGCAGGCTACTAGCGGGGGACGAAGAGACCCAGTACTTC. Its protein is CASRLLAGDEETQYF.

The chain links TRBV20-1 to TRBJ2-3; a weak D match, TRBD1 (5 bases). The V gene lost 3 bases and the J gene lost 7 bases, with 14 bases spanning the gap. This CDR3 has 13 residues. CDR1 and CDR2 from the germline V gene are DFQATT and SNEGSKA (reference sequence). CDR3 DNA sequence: TGCAGTGCTAGGGAAATCAGGGTACATACGCAGTATTTT. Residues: CSAREIRVHTQYF.

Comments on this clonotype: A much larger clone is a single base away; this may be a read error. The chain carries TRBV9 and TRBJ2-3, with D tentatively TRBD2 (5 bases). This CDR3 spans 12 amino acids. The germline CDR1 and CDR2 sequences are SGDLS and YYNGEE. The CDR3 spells CAGSGLRDTQYF. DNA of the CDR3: TGTGCCGGCAGCGGCCTCCGTGATACGCAGTATTTT.

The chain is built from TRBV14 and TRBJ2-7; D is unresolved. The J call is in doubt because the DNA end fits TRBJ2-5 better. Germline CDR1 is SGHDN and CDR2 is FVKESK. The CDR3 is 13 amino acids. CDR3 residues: CASSQSSRETQYF. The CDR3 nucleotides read TGTGCCAGCAGCCAATCCTCGCGGGAGACCCAGTACTTC.

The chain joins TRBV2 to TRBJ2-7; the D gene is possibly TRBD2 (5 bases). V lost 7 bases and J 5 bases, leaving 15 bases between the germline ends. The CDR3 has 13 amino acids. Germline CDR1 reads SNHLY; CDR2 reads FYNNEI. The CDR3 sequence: CASKERSQDEQYF. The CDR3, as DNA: TGTGCCAGCAAGGAGCGGAGTCAGGACGAGCAGTACTTC.